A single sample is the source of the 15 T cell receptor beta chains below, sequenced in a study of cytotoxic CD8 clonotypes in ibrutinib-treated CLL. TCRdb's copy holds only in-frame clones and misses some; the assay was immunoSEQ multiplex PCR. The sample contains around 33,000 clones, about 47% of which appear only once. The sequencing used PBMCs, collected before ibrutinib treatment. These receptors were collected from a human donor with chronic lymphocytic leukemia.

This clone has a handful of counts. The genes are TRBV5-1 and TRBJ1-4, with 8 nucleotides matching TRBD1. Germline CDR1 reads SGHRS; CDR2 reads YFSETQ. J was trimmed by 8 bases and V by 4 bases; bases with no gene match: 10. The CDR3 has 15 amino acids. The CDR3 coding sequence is TGCGCCAGCAGCCCAGAGGGACAGGTAAACGAAAAACTGTTTTTT. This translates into CASSPEGQVNEKLFF.

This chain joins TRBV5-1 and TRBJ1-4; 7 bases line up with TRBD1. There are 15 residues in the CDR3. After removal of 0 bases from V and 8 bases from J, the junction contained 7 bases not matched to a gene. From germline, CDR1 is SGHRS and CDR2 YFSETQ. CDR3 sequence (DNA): TGCGCCAGCAGCTTGGCCGGGACAGCTCAGGAAAAACTGTTTTTT. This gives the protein CASSLAGTAQEKLFF.

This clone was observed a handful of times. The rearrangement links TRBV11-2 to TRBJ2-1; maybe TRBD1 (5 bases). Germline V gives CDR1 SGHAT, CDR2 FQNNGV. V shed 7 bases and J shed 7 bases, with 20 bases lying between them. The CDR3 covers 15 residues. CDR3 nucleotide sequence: TGTGCCAGCACGAGTGGGGCGCGAACTTATAATGAGCAGTTCTTC. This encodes CASTSGARTYNEQFF.

CDR3 sequence reads: CASSLTQIYGYTF. The CDR3 nucleotides are TGTGCCAGCAGTTTGACACAGATCTATGGCTACACCTTC. V and J are TRBV28 and TRBJ1-2; no definite D call. The V and J ends lost 3 bases and 4 bases respectively, with 9 bases between them. In germline, CDR1 is MDHEN, CDR2 SYDVKM. The CDR3 length is 13 residues.

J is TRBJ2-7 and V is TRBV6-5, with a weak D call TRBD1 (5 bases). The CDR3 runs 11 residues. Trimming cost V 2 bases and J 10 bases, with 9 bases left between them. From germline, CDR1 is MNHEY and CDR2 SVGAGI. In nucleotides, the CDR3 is TGTGCCAGCAGTTACGGGGCAGAACAGTACTTC. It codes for CASSYGAEQYF.

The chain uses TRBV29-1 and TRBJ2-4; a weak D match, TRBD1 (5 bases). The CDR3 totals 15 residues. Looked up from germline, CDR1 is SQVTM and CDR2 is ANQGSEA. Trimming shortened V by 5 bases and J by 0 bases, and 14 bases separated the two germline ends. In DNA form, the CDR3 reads TGCAGCGTTACAGGACCGACAATAGCCAAAAACATTCAGTACTTC. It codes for CSVTGPTIAKNIQYF.

The DNA for the CDR3 is TGTGCCATCAGTGAGTCCCACACGATAACAGATACGCAGTATTTT. Amino acids: CAISESHTITDTQYF. The chain links TRBV10-3 to TRBJ2-3; no firm D call. The V end was cut by 0 bases, the J end by 3 bases, with 10 bases between. The germline V gene has CDR1 ENHRY and CDR2 SYGVKD. CDR3 size: 15 residues.

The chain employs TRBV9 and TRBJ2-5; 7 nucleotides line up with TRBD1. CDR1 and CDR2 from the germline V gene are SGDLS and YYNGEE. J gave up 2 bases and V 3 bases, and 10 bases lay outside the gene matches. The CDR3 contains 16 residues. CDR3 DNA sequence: TGTGCCAGCAGCGCGACACAGAGGGGGCGACAAGAGACCCAGTACTTC. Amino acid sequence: CASSATQRGRQETQYF.

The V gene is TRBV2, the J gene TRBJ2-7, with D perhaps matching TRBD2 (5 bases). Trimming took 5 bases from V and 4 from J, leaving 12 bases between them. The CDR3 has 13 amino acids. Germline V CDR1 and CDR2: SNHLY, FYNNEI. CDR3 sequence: CASSILERYEQYF. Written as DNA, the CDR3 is TGTGCCAGCAGTATACTAGAGCGGTACGAGCAGTACTTC.

CDR3 loop: CAWKKLAGGYNEQFF. Written as DNA, the CDR3 is TGTGCCTGGAAAAAGCTAGCGGGGGGATACAATGAGCAGTTCTTC. The rearrangement joins TRBV30 to TRBJ2-1; 11 bases map to TRBD2. In germline, CDR1 is GTSNPN, CDR2 SVGIG (reference sequence). This CDR3 is 15 amino acids long. V lost 4 bases and J lost 4; bases outside the gene matches: 6. The complete variable domain, with remaining parts taken from reference TRBV30 and TRBJ2-1, reads SQTIHQWPATLVQPVGSPLSLECTVEGTSNPNLYWYRQAAGRGLQLLFYSVGIGQISSEVPQNLSASRPQDRQFILSSKKLLLSDSGFYLCAWKKLAGGYNEQFFGPGTRLTVL.

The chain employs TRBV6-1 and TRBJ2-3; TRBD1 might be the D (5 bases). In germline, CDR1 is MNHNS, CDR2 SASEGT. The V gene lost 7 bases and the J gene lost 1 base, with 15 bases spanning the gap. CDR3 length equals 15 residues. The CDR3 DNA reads TGTGCCAGCACCTACGGCCTAGGGGGCACAGATACGCAGTATTTT. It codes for CASTYGLGGTDTQYF.

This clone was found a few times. CDR3 protein: CASSDRLAPYEQYF. CDR3 nucleotide sequence: TGTGCCAGCAGTGACAGACTAGCGCCCTACGAGCAGTACTTC. This sequence joins TRBV6-6 and TRBJ2-7; TRBD2 aligns across 8 bases. The length of the CDR3 is 14 residues. V trimming: 5 bases; J trimming: 2 bases; junction bases outside the gene matches: 5. The germline CDR1 and CDR2 sequences are MNHNY and SVGAGI (reference sequence).

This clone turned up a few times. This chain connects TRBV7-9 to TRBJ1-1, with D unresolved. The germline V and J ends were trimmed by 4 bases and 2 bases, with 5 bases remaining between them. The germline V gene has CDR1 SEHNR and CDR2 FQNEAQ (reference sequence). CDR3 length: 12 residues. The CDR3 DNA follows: TGTGCCAGCAGCTGGTCAAACACTGAAGCTTTCTTT. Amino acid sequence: CASSWSNTEAFF.

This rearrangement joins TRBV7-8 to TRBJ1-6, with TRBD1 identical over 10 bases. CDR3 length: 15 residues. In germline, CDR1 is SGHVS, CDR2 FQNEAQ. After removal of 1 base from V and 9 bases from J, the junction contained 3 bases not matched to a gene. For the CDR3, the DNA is TGTGCCAGCAGCTTAGGACAGGGGGCTCTTTCACCCCTCCACTTT. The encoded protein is CASSLGQGALSPLHF.

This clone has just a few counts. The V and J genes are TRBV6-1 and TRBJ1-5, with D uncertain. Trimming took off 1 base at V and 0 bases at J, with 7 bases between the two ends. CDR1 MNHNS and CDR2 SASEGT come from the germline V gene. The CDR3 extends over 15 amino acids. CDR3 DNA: TGTGCCAGCAGTGAAGGCCGGTATAGCAATCAGCCCCAGCATTTT. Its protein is CASSEGRYSNQPQHF.